These 26 T cell receptor beta chains were sequenced from one sample in a study of T cell repertoires in cytomegalovirus infection. Their target antigens are unknown. TCRdb itself ran the reads through MiXCR, one entry per CDR3 protein. The table lists some 800,000 distinct CDR3 sequences, roughly 28% of them singletons. Here the sequenced sample was cultured CD8+ T cells from PBMCs, taken from culture after CMV antigen stimulation. Receptors were obtained from a human donor in good health (CMV status not recorded). Some clones in this sample may be carry-over from other donors' samples.

In this sample, this clonotype turned up many times. V gene TRBV7-6 combines with J gene TRBJ2-5; 8 bases match TRBD1. Germline V lookup: CDR1 SGHVS, CDR2 FNYEAQ. V lost 1 base to trimming and J lost 4 bases; unmatched junction nucleotides: 2. The CDR3 has 14 residues. The CDR3 is CASSLGDRGETQYF. The CDR3 coding sequence is TGTGCCAGCAGCTTAGGCGACAGGGGAGAGACCCAGTACTTC.

The chain joins TRBV27 to TRBJ2-3; D is uncertain. The V gene's germline CDR1 is MNHEY and CDR2 SMNVEV (reference sequence). V lost 4 bases, J lost 3 bases, and 14 bases lay in between. CDR3 length: 15 amino acids. The CDR3 DNA follows: TGTGCCAGCAGTTCCTGGTCCCGAACAACAGATACGCAGTATTTT. Translating it yields CASSSWSRTTDTQYF.

This clonotype has a handful of counts. The chain is built from TRBV5-1 and TRBJ2-7; D may be TRBD1 or TRBD2 (5 bases each). Trimming took off 0 bases at V and 4 bases at J, with 17 bases between the two ends. The CDR3 extends over 16 amino acids. CDR1 and CDR2 (germline): SGHRS, YFSETQ. The CDR3 DNA follows: TGCGCCAGCAGCTTGGGGGGGTTGGCAGGTTCTTACGAGCAGTACGTC. Protein product: CASSLGGLAGSYEQYV.

The chain combines TRBV19 with TRBJ1-6; 9 bases agree with TRBD1. Germline V gene data show CDR1 as LNHDA and CDR2 as SQIVND (reference sequence). The CDR3 is 15 amino acids. Germline trimming cut 7 bases from V and 7 bases from J; bases unmatched to any gene: 8. The CDR3 protein is CASTPGQGANSPLHF. The DNA of the CDR3 is TGTGCCAGTACTCCGGGACAGGGAGCAAATTCACCCCTCCACTTT.

This clonotype was seen ten or more times. This rearrangement joins TRBV19 to TRBJ2-1, with 8 bases that match TRBD2. The CDR3 has 14 residues. CDR1 LNHDA and CDR2 SQIVND come from the germline V gene (reference sequence). With V trimmed by 5 bases and J by 3 bases, 3 bases remained unmatched. CDR3 coding DNA: TGTGCCAGTAGTGGCACTAGCGGCTACAATGAGCAGTTCTTC. Translating gives CASSGTSGYNEQFF.

This clonotype was detected only a few times. The chain is built from TRBV6-2 or TRBV6-3 and TRBJ2-3, with 11 bases aligning to TRBD2. J lost 3 bases, V lost 0 bases, and 5 bases had no gene match. Germline V CDR1 and CDR2: MNHEY, SVGEGT. The CDR3 has 17 amino acids. CDR3 nucleotide sequence: TGTGCCAGCAGTTACTCGGTGTCTAGCGGGGGGACAGATACGCAGTATTTT. Amino acids: CASSYSVSSGGTDTQYF.

A few counts support this clonotype. The chain carries TRBV28 and TRBJ1-2; maybe TRBD1 (5 bases). This CDR3 has 15 amino acids. Trimming pared 4 bases from V and 4 bases from J, leaving 16 bases between. Looked up from germline, CDR1 is MDHEN and CDR2 is SYDVKM. CDR3 sequence reads: CASSSARGGGYGYTF. DNA of the CDR3: TGTGCCAGCAGTTCCGCGAGGGGCGGCGGCTATGGCTACACCTTC.

A few counts support this clonotype. The chain carries TRBV3-1 and TRBJ2-3; a weak D match, TRBD2 (6 bases). The ends were cut back, 7 bases at V and 2 bases at J, with 13 bases in the middle. CDR1 is LGHDT, CDR2 YNNKEL, per germline (reference sequence). The CDR3 length is 14 residues. The CDR3 sequence: CASTPRGATDTQYF. Written as DNA, the CDR3 is TGTGCCAGCACCCCGCGGGGAGCCACAGATACGCAGTATTTT.

This clonotype was counted only a few times. This chain links TRBV4-2 with TRBJ2-7; D perhaps matches TRBD1 (6 bases). The CDR3 is 15 residues long. V gave up 2 bases and J gave up 3 bases, with 14 bases separating them. Germline V gene lookup returns CDR1 LGHNA and CDR2 YNFKEQ. The CDR3 spells CASSQFRGLHYEQYF. In nucleotides, the CDR3 is TGTGCCAGCAGCCAATTCAGGGGTCTCCACTACGAGCAGTACTTC.

This chain uses TRBV6-1 with TRBJ2-3; D ambiguous. The CDR3 runs to 13 residues. The V end lost 11 bases, the J end lost 6 bases, and 18 bases lay between the germline ends. Germline CDR1 reads MNHNS; CDR2 reads SASEGT. The CDR3 reads CAAFLHKGDTQYF. CDR3 in DNA: TGTGCCGCGTTCCTCCACAAGGGCGATACGCAGTATTTT.

This clonotype appeared a few times. The chain employs TRBV4-1 and TRBJ2-7; D is possibly TRBD1 (6 bases). The germline V gene has CDR1 MGHRA and CDR2 YSYEKL. Trimming left V 3 bases short and J 7 bases short, with 16 bases between. The CDR3 runs 14 residues. The CDR3 nucleotides read TGCGCCAGCAGCCAGGGGTTAGGGGGTTCTGAGCAGTACTTC. Its translation is CASSQGLGGSEQYF.

The chain couples TRBV15 to TRBJ2-1; 7 bases align to TRBD1. The CDR3 contains 16 residues. With 4 bases clipped from V and 3 bases from J, the junction kept 9 bases outside the gene matches. CDR1 is LNHNV, CDR2 YYDKDF, per germline (reference sequence). The CDR3 region has the DNA TGTGCCACCAGCATTTACCGGGACAGCATCTACAATGAGCAGTTCTTC. This codes for CATSIYRDSIYNEQFF. Variable domain in full (rest from reference TRBV15 and TRBJ2-1): DAMVIQNPRYQVTQFGKPVTLSCSQTLNHNVMYWYQQKSSQAPKLLFHYYDKDFNNEADTPDNFQSRRPNTSFCFLDIRSPGLGDTAMYLCATSIYRDSIYNEQFFGPGTRLTVL.

This clonotype came up a few times. The V call is TRBV6-2 or TRBV6-3, the J call TRBJ2-3; D perhaps matches TRBD2 (5 bases). The V gene lost 2 bases and the J gene lost 4 bases, with 13 bases spanning the gap. CDR3 size: 15 residues. In germline, CDR1 is MNHEY, CDR2 SVGEGT. CDR3 DNA sequence: TGTGCCAGCAGTTACGCGGGCTTCCCCCCAGATACGCAGTATTTT. Encoded protein: CASSYAGFPPDTQYF.

This clonotype was found a few times. The chain is built from TRBV11-2 and TRBJ2-7, with TRBD1 matching over 8 bases. The CDR3 loop spans 15 amino acids. The trim removed 3 bases at V and 7 bases at J, leaving 11 bases unmatched. Per germline, CDR1 SGHAT and CDR2 FQNNGV. CDR3 loop: CASSLGQGAFDEQYV. CDR3 coding DNA: TGTGCCAGCAGCTTGGGGCAGGGGGCGTTTGATGAGCAGTACGTC.

There are many counts of this clonotype. This chain links TRBV7-2 with TRBJ1-2; 8 bases align to TRBD1. The CDR3 has 15 amino acids. J was trimmed by 6 bases and V by 2 bases; bases with no gene match: 8. Per germline, CDR1 SGHTA and CDR2 FQGNSA. This CDR3 is CASSLSSTGGDGYTF. DNA of the CDR3: TGTGCCAGCAGCTTATCTTCTACAGGGGGGGATGGCTACACCTTC.

This clonotype turned up a few times. A junction end diverges from the germline sequence, so it may reflect a read error. The chain is built from TRBV7-9 and TRBJ1-1, with D possibly being TRBD1 (5 bases). CDR1 and CDR2 (germline): SEHNR, FQNEAQ (reference sequence). This CDR3 contains 18 residues. The CDR3 bases are TGTGCCAGCAGTTTAGAACCGATCGCGGGACTCGCGAACACTGAAGCTTTCTTT. This gives the protein CASSLEPIAGLANTEAFF.

In its sample, this clonotype was seen a few times. The chain uses TRBV19 and TRBJ1-2, with D uncertain. CDR1 and CDR2 (germline): LNHDA, SQIVND (reference sequence). This CDR3 comprises 17 residues. Trimming removed 6 bases from V and 1 base from J, with 21 bases in between. The CDR3 nucleotides read TGTGCCAGTAGCACACCAGGACGGATCTTTAGTAACTATGGCTACACCTTC. It yields the protein CASSTPGRIFSNYGYTF.

The chain joins TRBV11-3 to TRBJ2-1; 11 nucleotides match TRBD2. The germline gives CDR1 SGHNT, CDR2 YENEEA. The CDR3 covers 18 residues. The ends lost 1 base at V and 2 bases at J; junction bases unmatched: 7. The chain's CDR3 is CASSLAPRLAGPYNEQFF. DNA for the CDR3: TGTGCCAGCAGCTTAGCCCCCCGACTAGCGGGGCCCTACAATGAGCAGTTCTTC.

The genes are TRBV20-1 and TRBJ2-3; 9 nucleotides align to TRBD1. The CDR3 runs to 15 residues. Looked up from germline, CDR1 is DFQATT and CDR2 is SNEGSKA (reference sequence). V shed 6 bases, J shed 6 bases, and the junction held 13 bases outside the gene matches. In DNA form, the CDR3 reads TGCAGTGCAAGCTCCGGGACAGGGTTTTTTGATACGCAGTATTTT. Its protein product is CSASSGTGFFDTQYF.

This chain connects TRBV7-6 to TRBJ2-3; 10 nucleotides agree with TRBD1. The germline V gene has CDR1 SGHVS and CDR2 FNYEAQ. V was pared by 4 bases and J by 4 bases, with 8 bases of the junction left unmatched. The CDR3 length is 16 residues. The CDR3 sequence is CASSSLGQGRADTQYF. The CDR3 coding sequence is TGTGCCAGCAGCTCGCTGGGACAGGGGCGGGCAGATACGCAGTATTTT.

This chain links TRBV12-3 or TRBV12-4 with TRBJ2-5; D assignment may be TRBD1 or TRBD2 (6 bases each). V lost 6 bases and J 4 bases, leaving 18 bases between the germline ends. The CDR3 totals 15 residues. The CDR3, as DNA: TGTGCCAGCAGCCCAGGGGAGCGGGTGAGAGAGACCCAGTACTTC. The encoded protein is CASSPGERVRETQYF.

This clonotype has a handful of counts. This rearrangement joins TRBV27 to TRBJ1-6; no definite D call. The CDR3 is 11 residues long. Per germline, CDR1 MNHEY and CDR2 SMNVEV (reference sequence). V was cut by 10 bases and J by 14 bases, with 15 bases left in between. The CDR3 nucleotides read TGTGCCATCAAGGTGGCCACGACCCTCCACTTT. It yields the protein CAIKVATTLHF.

This clonotype is medium-sized (0.01 to 0.1%) by share. The CDR3 sequence is CASSPVTGGRNTGELFF. The CDR3 DNA sequence: TGTGCCAGCAGCCCAGTGACGGGCGGGCGAAACACCGGGGAGCTGTTTTTT. V usage is TRBV7-6 and J usage is TRBJ2-2; D may be TRBD2 (5 bases). Trimming took 5 bases from V and 2 from J, leaving 18 bases between them. Germline V gene data show CDR1 as SGHVS and CDR2 as FNYEAQ. CDR3 length: 17 residues.

V and J are TRBV6-6 and TRBJ2-7; 10 bases are a match to TRBD2. The V segment lost 10 bases and the J segment 0 bases; nucleotides outside the gene matches: 9. The germline CDR1 and CDR2 sequences are MNHNY and SVGAGI (reference sequence). The CDR3 length is 15 residues. The DNA of the CDR3 is TGTGCCACCCTGACCGGGACTAGCGACTCCTACGAGCAGTACTTC. It codes for CATLTGTSDSYEQYF.

The chain recombines TRBV10-3 with TRBJ2-1, with 7 bases identical to TRBD2. Germline trimming cut 2 bases from V and 6 bases from J; bases unmatched to any gene: 4. This CDR3 has 14 residues. Germline CDR1 and CDR2: ENHRY and SYGVKD. The CDR3 sequence: CAISELGTTNEQFF. The CDR3 nucleotides are TGTGCCATCAGTGAGCTTGGGACTACCAATGAGCAGTTCTTC.

This clonotype appeared a few times. The junction shows a germline mismatch at one end, possibly a read error. The V gene is TRBV7-7, the J gene TRBJ2-3; D call uncertain. Germline CDR1 and CDR2: SSHAT and FNYEAQ (reference sequence). This CDR3 has 15 amino acids. The CDR3 nucleotides are TGTGCTAGCAGCCTCTCGGAAGCTAGCACAGATACGCAGTATTTT. Translating it yields CASSLSEASTDTQYF.